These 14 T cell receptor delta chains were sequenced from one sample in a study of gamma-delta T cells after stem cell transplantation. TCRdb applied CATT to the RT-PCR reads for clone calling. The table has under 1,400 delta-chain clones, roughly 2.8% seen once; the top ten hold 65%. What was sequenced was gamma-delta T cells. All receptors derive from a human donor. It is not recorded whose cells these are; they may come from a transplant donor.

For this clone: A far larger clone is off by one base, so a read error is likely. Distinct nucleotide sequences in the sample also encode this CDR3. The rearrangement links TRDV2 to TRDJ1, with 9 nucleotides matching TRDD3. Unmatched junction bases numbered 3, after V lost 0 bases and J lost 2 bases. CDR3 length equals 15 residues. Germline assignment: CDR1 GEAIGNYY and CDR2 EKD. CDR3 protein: CACDTGGYSTDKLIF. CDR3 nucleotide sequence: TGTGCCTGTGACACCGGGGGATACAGTACCGATAAACTCATCTTT.

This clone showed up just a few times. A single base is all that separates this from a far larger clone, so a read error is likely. The CDR3 here is CAYKPTSTDKLIF. The DNA of the CDR3 is TGTGCCTACAAGCCTACGTCCACCGATAAACTCATCTTT. The chain couples TRDV3 to TRDJ1; D is perhaps TRDD2 (5 bases). V shed 4 bases and J shed 1 base, with 13 bases lying between them. Germline CDR1 is TVYSNPD and CDR2 is GDNSRS (reference sequence). The CDR3 is 13 amino acids.

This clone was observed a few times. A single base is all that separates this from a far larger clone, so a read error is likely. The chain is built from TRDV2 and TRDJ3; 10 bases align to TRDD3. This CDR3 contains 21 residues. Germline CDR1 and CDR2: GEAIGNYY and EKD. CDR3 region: CAYDTVMGDTKSSWDTRQMFF. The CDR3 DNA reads TGTGCCTATGACACCGTCATGGGGGATACCAAAAGCTCCTGGGACACCCGACAGATGTTTTTC.

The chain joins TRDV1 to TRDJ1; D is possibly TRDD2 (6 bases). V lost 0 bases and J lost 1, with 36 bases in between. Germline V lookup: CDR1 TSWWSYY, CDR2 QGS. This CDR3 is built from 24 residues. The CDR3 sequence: CALGELGNLTGSYRTDPFTDKLIF. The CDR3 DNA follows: TGTGCTCTTGGGGAACTTGGAAACTTAACGGGTTCCTATCGTACTGACCCCTTCACCGATAAACTCATCTTT.

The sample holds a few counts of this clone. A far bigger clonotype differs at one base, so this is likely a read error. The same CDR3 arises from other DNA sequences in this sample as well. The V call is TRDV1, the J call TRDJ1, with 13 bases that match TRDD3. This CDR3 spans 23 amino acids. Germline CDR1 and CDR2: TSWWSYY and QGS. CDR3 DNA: TGTGCTCTTGGACCCCGATTCCCCCTAACTCAATACTGGGGGATACGCTCCACCGACAAACTCATCTTT. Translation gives CALGPRFPLTQYWGIRSTDKLIF.

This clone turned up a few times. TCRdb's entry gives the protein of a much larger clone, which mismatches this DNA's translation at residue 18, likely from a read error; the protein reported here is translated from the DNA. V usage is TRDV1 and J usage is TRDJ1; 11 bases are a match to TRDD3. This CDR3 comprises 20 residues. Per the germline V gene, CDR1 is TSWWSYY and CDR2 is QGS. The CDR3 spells CALGELTSFLYWGISDKFIF. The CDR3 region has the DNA TGTGCTCTTGGGGAACTTACCTCCTTTCTTTACTGGGGGATATCCGATAAATTCATCTTT.

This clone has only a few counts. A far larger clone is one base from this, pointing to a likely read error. CDR3 DNA sequence: TGTGCCTGTGACACCGTGGGGGGCCCCGATAAACTCATCTTT. Translation: CACDTVGGPDKLIF. The chain is built from TRDV2 and TRDJ1; perhaps TRDD3 as D (6 bases). Germline assignment: CDR1 GEAIGNYY and CDR2 EKD. The V gene lost 0 bases and the J gene lost 3 bases, with 10 bases spanning the gap. The CDR3 spans 14 residues.

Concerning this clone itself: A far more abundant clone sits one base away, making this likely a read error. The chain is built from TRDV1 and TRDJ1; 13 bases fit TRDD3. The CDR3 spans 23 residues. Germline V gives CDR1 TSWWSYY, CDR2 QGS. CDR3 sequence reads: CALGPRFPLTQYWGIRSTDKFIF. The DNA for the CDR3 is TGTGCTCTTGGACCCCGATTCCCCCTAACTCAATACTGGGGGATACGCTCCACCGATAAATTCATCTTT.

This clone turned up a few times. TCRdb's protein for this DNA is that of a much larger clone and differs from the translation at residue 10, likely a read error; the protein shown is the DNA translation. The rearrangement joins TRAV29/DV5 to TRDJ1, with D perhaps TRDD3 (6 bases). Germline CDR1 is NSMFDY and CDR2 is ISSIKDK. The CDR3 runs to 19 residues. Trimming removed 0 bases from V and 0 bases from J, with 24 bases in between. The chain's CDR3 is CAASAMFYALGWYTDKLIF. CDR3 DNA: TGTGCAGCAAGCGCGATGTTTTACGCGCTGGGGTGGTACACCGATAAACTCATCTTT.

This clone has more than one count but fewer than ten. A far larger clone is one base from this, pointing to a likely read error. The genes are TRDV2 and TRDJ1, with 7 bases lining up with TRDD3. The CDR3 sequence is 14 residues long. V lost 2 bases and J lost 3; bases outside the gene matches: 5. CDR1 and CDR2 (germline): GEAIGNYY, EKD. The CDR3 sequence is CACDNVGDPDKLIF. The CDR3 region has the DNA TGTGCCTGTGACAACGTGGGGGACCCCGATAAACTCATCTTT.

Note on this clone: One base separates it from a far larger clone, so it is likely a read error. This CDR3 reads CALGEPRLVLPTGSYGDGADKLIF. DNA for the CDR3: TGTGCTCTTGGGGAGCCCCGACTCGTACTTCCTACGGGGTCTTATGGGGATGGTGCCGATAAACTCATCTTT. The rearrangement joins TRDV1 to TRDJ1, with TRDD2 identical over 8 bases. CDR1 and CDR2 from the germline V gene are TSWWSYY and QGS. V lost 3 bases, J lost 3 bases, and 33 bases stayed unmatched. The CDR3 covers 24 residues.

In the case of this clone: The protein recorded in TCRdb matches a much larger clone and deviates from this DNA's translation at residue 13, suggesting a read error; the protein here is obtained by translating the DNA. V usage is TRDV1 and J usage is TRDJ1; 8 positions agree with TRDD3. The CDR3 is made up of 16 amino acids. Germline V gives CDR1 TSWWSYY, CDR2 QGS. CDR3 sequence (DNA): TGTGCTCTTGGGAAGGGGATACCAAGTCACACCGATAATCTCATCTTT. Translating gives CALGKGIPSHTDNLIF.

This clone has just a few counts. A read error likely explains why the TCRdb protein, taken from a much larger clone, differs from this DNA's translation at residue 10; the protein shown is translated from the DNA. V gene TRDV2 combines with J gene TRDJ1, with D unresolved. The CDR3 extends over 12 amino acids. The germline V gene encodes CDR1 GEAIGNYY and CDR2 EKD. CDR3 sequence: CACDTALDKHIF. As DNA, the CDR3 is TGTGCCTGTGACACCGCCCTCGATAAACACATCTTT.

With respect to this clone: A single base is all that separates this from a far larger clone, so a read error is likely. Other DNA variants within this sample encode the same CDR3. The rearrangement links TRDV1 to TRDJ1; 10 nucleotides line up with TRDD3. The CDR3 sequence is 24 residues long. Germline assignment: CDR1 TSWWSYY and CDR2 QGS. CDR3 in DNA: TGTGCTCTTGGTGAACTTTATTACCCCCGTTGGGGGATACTAATCGGGCTGTACACCGATAAACTCATCTTT. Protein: CALGELYYPRWGILIGLYTDKLIF.